A single sample gave rise to the 18 T cell receptor beta chains below, sequenced in a study of control samples from healthy donors and cancer patients. Sequencing was performed with immunoSEQ multiplex PCR; in TCRdb, only in-frame clones are kept and a portion is missing. The sample lists around 250,000 clones; roughly 80% were seen once. Sequencing used PBMCs. These receptors were taken from a woman aged 55-75 years with lung cancer.

This clone occurred a few times. The chain combines TRBV19 with TRBJ2-7; 8 bases fit TRBD1. The V segment lost 8 bases and the J segment 1 base; nucleotides outside the gene matches: 7. From germline, CDR1 is LNHDA and CDR2 SQIVND (reference sequence). This CDR3 is 14 amino acids long. CDR3: CASESGTGSYEQYF. The CDR3 region has the DNA TGTGCCAGTGAGTCCGGGACAGGTTCCTACGAGCAGTACTTC.

This clone was seen repeatedly, ten times or more. The CDR3 DNA sequence: TGCGCCAGCAGCCAAGCCGGGACAGGGGAACACTATGGCTACACCTTC. Its protein product is CASSQAGTGEHYGYTF. The V and J genes are TRBV4-1 and TRBJ1-2; 10 bases line up with TRBD1. The CDR3 sequence is 16 residues long. Germline V gene lookup returns CDR1 MGHRA and CDR2 YSYEKL. V gave up 1 base and J gave up 3 bases; unmatched junction bases: 5.

The gene calls are TRBV9 and TRBJ2-5; D is ambiguous. Germline V CDR1 and CDR2: SGDLS, YYNGEE. V was pared by 4 bases and J by 5 bases, with 12 bases between. The CDR3 is made up of 13 amino acids. The CDR3 spells CASSPPSSETQYF. CDR3 sequence (DNA): TGTGCCAGCAGCCCCCCATCCAGCGAGACCCAGTACTTC.

The chain joins TRBV18 to TRBJ1-5; the match to TRBD1 covers 10 bases. This CDR3 region has 15 residues. CDR1 KGHSH and CDR2 LQKENI come from the germline V gene. Germline trimming cut 4 bases from V and 2 bases from J; bases unmatched to any gene: 2. The CDR3 loop reads CASSQGTGGNQPQHF. The CDR3 DNA reads TGTGCCAGCTCACAAGGGACAGGGGGCAATCAGCCCCAGCATTTT.

CDR3 DNA sequence: TGTGCCAGCAGCGTGGTGGGGGGCGCGTTTACTGAAGCTTTCTTT. This sequence encodes CASSVVGGAFTEAFF. J is TRBJ1-1 and V is TRBV9, with D perhaps matching TRBD1 (6 bases). Trimming took 2 bases from V and 5 from J, leaving 16 bases between them. The V gene's germline CDR1 is SGDLS and CDR2 YYNGEE. There are 15 residues in the CDR3.

This clone was seen more than once but under ten times. V is TRBV4-1 and J is TRBJ1-1, with no clear D. The length of the CDR3 is 18 residues. V lost 1 base, J lost 6 bases, and 24 bases lay in between. Germline-derived CDR1 and CDR2 are MGHRA and YSYEKL. CDR3 protein: CASSQGRRTGGLRAEAFF. As DNA, the CDR3 is TGCGCCAGCAGCCAAGGACGCAGGACCGGAGGGTTAAGGGCTGAAGCTTTCTTT.

This clone was found a few times. The rearrangement joins TRBV28 to TRBJ2-1; D unresolved. The CDR3 is made up of 11 amino acids. CDR1 and CDR2 from the germline V gene are MDHEN and SYDVKM. V lost 5 bases and J lost 4, with 3 bases in between. The CDR3 sequence: CASSLYNEQFF. DNA of the CDR3: TGTGCCAGCAGTCTATACAATGAGCAGTTCTTC. Full variable domain (missing parts from reference TRBV28 and TRBJ2-1): DVKVTQSSRYLVKRTGEKVFLECVQDMDHENMFWYRQDPGLGLRLIYFSYDVKMKEKGDIPEGYSVSREKKERFSLILESASTNQTSMYLCASSLYNEQFFGPGTRLTVL.

V usage is TRBV28 and J usage is TRBJ2-6; the D is unclear. The CDR3 sequence is 17 residues long. Trimming took off 5 bases at V and 1 base at J, with 15 bases between the two ends. Germline values: CDR1 MDHEN, CDR2 SYDVKM. CDR3 residues: CASSPADGVSGANVLTF. Written as DNA, the CDR3 is TGTGCCAGCAGTCCGGCCGACGGAGTGTCTGGGGCCAACGTCCTGACTTTC.

The gene calls are TRBV30 and TRBJ2-3, with 10 bases fitting TRBD2. This CDR3 has 14 residues. V was pared by 3 bases and J by 7 bases, with 7 bases of the junction left unmatched. CDR1 and CDR2 from the germline V gene are GTSNPN and SVGIG (reference sequence). This chain's CDR3 is CAWRNLAGGYTQYF. The CDR3 region has the DNA TGTGCCTGGAGGAACTTAGCGGGAGGCTATACGCAGTATTTT.

The rearrangement links TRBV3-1 (or the pseudogene TRBV3-2) to TRBJ1-1; no clear D. CDR1 and CDR2 from the germline V gene are LGHDT and YNNKEL (reference sequence). The CDR3 has 13 residues. V was pared by 1 base and J by 6 bases, with 9 bases between. The CDR3 bases are TGTGCCAGCAGCCAAGGGTGGGGTGCTGAAGCTTTCTTT. Amino acid sequence: CASSQGWGAEAFF.

The genes are TRBV29-1 and TRBJ2-1; D possibly matches TRBD1 or TRBD2 (5 bases each). This CDR3 is built from 10 residues. CDR1 SQVTM and CDR2 ANQGSEA come from the germline V gene. Trimming took off 7 bases at V and 7 bases at J, with 8 bases between the two ends. CDR3 DNA: TGCAGCGGAGGGGCGAATGAGCAGTTCTTC. It codes for CSGGANEQFF.

V gene TRBV7-6 combines with J gene TRBJ1-2; 12 nucleotides align to TRBD1. The CDR3 contains 17 residues. Per germline, CDR1 SGHVS and CDR2 FNYEAQ. The J segment lost 4 bases and the V segment lost 5 bases, leaving 11 bases of the junction unmatched. Here the CDR3 reads CASSGPGQGASGYGYTF. Written as DNA, the CDR3 is TGTGCCAGCAGCGGACCGGGACAGGGGGCCAGTGGCTATGGCTACACCTTC. Based on the CDR3 plus reference TRBV7-6 and TRBJ1-2, the full variable domain is GAGVSQSPRYKVTKRGQDVALRCDPISGHVSLYWYRQALGQGPEFLTYFNYEAQQDKSGLPNDRFSAERPEGSISTLTIQRTEQRDSAMYRCASSGPGQGASGYGYTFGSGTRLTVV.

V and J are TRBV7-9 and TRBJ2-1, with 9 positions matching TRBD1. The V and J ends lost 4 bases and 5 bases, in that order; junction bases with no gene match: 9. The CDR3 covers 16 residues. CDR1 SEHNR and CDR2 FQNEAQ come from the germline V gene (reference sequence). For the CDR3, the DNA is TGTGCCAGCAGCTCCATACAGGGGGCCGCACACAATGAGCAGTTCTTC. This gives the protein CASSSIQGAAHNEQFF.

The table lists this clone with a few counts. The V and J genes are TRBV3-1 (or the pseudogene TRBV3-2) and TRBJ1-2; no firm D call. Germline assignment: CDR1 LGHDT and CDR2 YNNKEL (reference sequence). This CDR3 comprises 15 residues. V was cut by 0 bases and J by 6 bases, with 14 bases left in between. CDR3 loop: CASSQDWLQADGYTF. Here the CDR3 DNA reads TGTGCCAGCAGCCAAGATTGGCTTCAAGCGGATGGCTACACCTTC.

Points on this clone: One junction end does not reproduce the germline sequence, and a read error may be involved. The V and J genes are TRBV3-1 (or the pseudogene TRBV3-2) and TRBJ2-2; D remains unclear. The V gene's germline CDR1 is LGHDT and CDR2 YNNKEL (reference sequence). CDR3 length equals 14 residues. In DNA form, the CDR3 reads TGTGCCAGCAGGCAAGCCGGGAACACCGGGGAGCTGTTTTTT. The encoded protein is CASRQAGNTGELFF.

V usage is TRBV3-1 (or the pseudogene TRBV3-2) and J usage is TRBJ2-2; 8 bases map to TRBD2. The CDR3 contains 16 residues. Germline V gives CDR1 LGHDT, CDR2 YNNKEL (reference sequence). J lost 5 bases, V lost 4 bases, and 9 bases had no gene match. The CDR3: CASSPQRGQGTGELFF. In DNA form, the CDR3 reads TGTGCCAGCAGCCCCCAGCGGGGGCAAGGGACCGGGGAGCTGTTTTTT.

The chain uses TRBV18 and TRBJ2-1, with 15 positions matching TRBD2. V was clipped by 0 bases and J by 6 bases; unmatched bases: 0. CDR3 length: 16 residues. Germline CDR1 KGHSH, CDR2 LQKENI. CDR3 in DNA: TGTGCCAGCTCACCACCGGGACTAGCGGGAGGCAATGAGCAGTTCTTC. Protein product: CASSPPGLAGGNEQFF.

The gene calls are TRBV5-1 and TRBJ2-1; the match to TRBD2 covers 7 bases. The CDR3 length is 16 residues. With 4 bases clipped from V and 1 base from J, the junction kept 8 bases outside the gene matches. Germline CDR1 is SGHRS and CDR2 is YFSETQ. The CDR3 bases are TGCGCCAGCAGCCCAAACGAGGGAGGGTCCTACAATGAGCAGTTCTTC. Protein sequence: CASSPNEGGSYNEQFF.